The present TCR beta chain was sequenced within a study of shared clonotypes between healthy human individuals. The table came from immunoSEQ multiplex PCR; TCRdb's copy has only in-frame clones and leaves some out. The table shows approximately 2,000,000 clones, with roughly 95% occurring only once. Positively selected for CCR7, the CD45RO-negative cells used as naive CD8 cells excluded terminally differentiated effector memory CD45RA+ cells. V lost 3 bases, J lost 1 base, and 14 bases lay in between. The CDR3 totals 16 residues. CDR1 MRHNA and CDR2 SNTAGT come from the germline V gene. The TCR sequence derives from a man between 18 and 29 years old in good health. Some clones in this sample may be carry-over from other donors' samples. Sequenced material: naive CD8+ T cells from PBMCs. This chain joins TRBV6-4 and TRBJ2-3; D uncertain. The CDR3 DNA sequence: TGTGCCAGCAGTGAATCACTTTTCTCCCGCACAGATACGCAGTATTTT. Its protein product is CASSESLFSRTDTQYF.